Listed below are T cell receptor beta chains from one sample, sequenced in a study of CD8+ T cells in alopecia areata. The table came from immunoSEQ multiplex PCR; TCRdb's copy has only in-frame clones and leaves some out. Of some 180,000 clones in the sample, around 63% were seen once. Sequenced here: CD4+ T cells sorted from blood, sampled at week 0. The receptors shown here come from a human donor with alopecia areata. CDR3s include the opening cysteine and the closing phenylalanine or tryptophan. Each record gives: CDR3 length, J gene, V gene, clone size, D gene, CDR3 DNA, CDR3 protein. The D gene is left open where the match is weak. Only part of the rows carry a size: once, few, many, or a class if the clone is expanded.

11	TRBJ1-2	TRBV29-1	once	NA	TGCAGCGCGGGCCCTAACTATGGCTACACCTTC	CSAGPNYGYTF
15	TRBJ2-3	TRBV4-1	NA	NA	TGCGCCAGCAGCCAAGACTCAGAGTTAGTAGATACGCAGTATTTT	CASSQDSELVDTQYF
13	TRBJ1-1	TRBV28	few	NA	TGTGCCAGCAGGACGGCGAACAGGGCTGAAGCTTTCTTT	CASRTANRAEAFF
14	TRBJ1-1	TRBV30	NA	NA	TGTGCCTGGGCCTGGGGATCCAGGGCCACTGAAGCTTTCTTT	CAWAWGSRATEAFF
12	TRBJ2-1	TRBV30	NA	NA	TGTGCCTGGAAGGTTGGCCCCTTTGAGCAGTTCTTC	CAWKVGPFEQFF
14	TRBJ1-5	TRBV4-1	NA	NA	TGCGCCAGCACCCCCGGGACACTCCCGGAGCCCCAGCATTTT	CASTPGTLPEPQHF
13	TRBJ2-1	TRBV30	NA	NA	TGTGCCTGGAGTGTAGGAGGGGGTAATGAGCAGTTCTTC	CAWSVGGGNEQFF
16	TRBJ2-3	TRBV4-3	NA	NA	TGCGCCAGCAGCCAGGGAGACTCCCATAGCACAGATACGCAGTATTTT	CASSQGDSHSTDTQYF
15	TRBJ2-7	TRBV5-1	NA	TRBD1	TGCGCCAGCAGCTTGGTGACAGGGGCCTCCTACGAGCAGTACTTC	CASSLVTGASYEQYF
13	TRBJ1-2	TRBV27	NA	NA	TGTGCCAGCAGTTTAAGGGAAAACTATGGCTACACCTTC	CASSLRENYGYTF
15	TRBJ2-3	TRBV28	NA	NA	TGTGCCAGCAGTCCCCCCTGGCAGAGCACAGATACGCAGTATTTT	CASSPPWQSTDTQYF
16	TRBJ2-4	TRBV27	NA	TRBD1	TGTGCCAGCAGTTCCAACAGGGGGATGGCCAAAAACATTCAGTACTTC	CASSSNRGMAKNIQYF
12	TRBJ2-7	TRBV15	NA	NA	TGTGCCACCAGCAGAGAGCCCTACGAGCAGTACTTC	CATSREPYEQYF
17	TRBJ2-2	TRBV25-1	NA	TRBD1	TGTGCCAGCGGAAGGGTACCGGGACAGGGGGACACCGGGGAGCTGTTTTTT	CASGRVPGQGDTGELFF
12	TRBJ2-7	TRBV29-1	NA	TRBD1	TGCAGCGTTGAGGGACAGACCTACGAGCAGTACTTC	CSVEGQTYEQYF
15	TRBJ2-3	TRBV18	NA	TRBD2	TGTGCCAGCTCACCACTAGCGGGGAGTCGGGTTACGCAGTATTTT	CASSPLAGSRVTQYF
15	TRBJ1-6	TRBV4-3	NA	NA	TGCGCCAGCAGCCAAGAGGCAATGCATAATTCACCCCTCCACTTT	CASSQEAMHNSPLHF
16	TRBJ1-1	TRBV18	NA	NA	TGTGCCAGCTCACCACTTGTGGGGTATAGGGACACTGAAGCTTTCTTT	CASSPLVGYRDTEAFF
16	TRBJ2-1	TRBV5-1	once	TRBD2	TGCGCCAGCAGCTTGGCGCTAGCGGGGAGTACAATGGAGCAGTTCTTC	CASSLALAGSTMEQFF
15	TRBJ1-2	TRBV6-6	few	NA	TGTGCCAGCAGTTACTCTAAGACAGGAACCTATGGCTACACCTTC	CASSYSKTGTYGYTF
13	TRBJ1-2	TRBV10-1	NA	TRBD1	TGCGCCAGCAGTATGACAGGGTTGGATGGCTACACCTTC	CASSMTGLDGYTF
13	TRBJ2-2	TRBV7-3	NA	NA	TGTGCCAGCAGCACACAGGCAGTCGGGGAGCTGTTTTTT	CASSTQAVGELFF
12	TRBJ2-1	TRBV15	NA	NA	TGTGCCACCAGCAGAGGTCAAAATGAGCAGTTCTTC	CATSRGQNEQFF
15	TRBJ1-5	TRBV7-9	NA	NA	TGTGCCAGCAGCTCCGGGAGTAGGGCGGGTCAGCCCCAGCATTTT	CASSSGSRAGQPQHF
13	TRBJ2-5	TRBV5-6	few	NA	TGTGCCAGCAGCTCCAACTCCGGGGAGACCCAGTACTTC	CASSSNSGETQYF
13	TRBJ2-1	TRBV29-1	NA	TRBD1	TGCAGCGTCTACAGGGGAAGGAACAATGAGCAGTTCTTC	CSVYRGRNNEQFF
15	TRBJ2-2	TRBV9	NA	NA	TGTGCCAGCAGCGGGCCTGGGACGTTGGGCGGGGAGCTGTTTTTT	CASSGPGTLGGELFF
14	TRBJ1-1	TRBV4-3	once	NA	TGCGCCAGCAGCCCCCACAGGGTAGGGACTGAAGCTTTCTTT	CASSPHRVGTEAFF
14	TRBJ1-5	TRBV30	NA	NA	TGTGCCTGGAGTTCGGGCAGGGTGTATCAGCCCCAGCATTTT	CAWSSGRVYQPQHF